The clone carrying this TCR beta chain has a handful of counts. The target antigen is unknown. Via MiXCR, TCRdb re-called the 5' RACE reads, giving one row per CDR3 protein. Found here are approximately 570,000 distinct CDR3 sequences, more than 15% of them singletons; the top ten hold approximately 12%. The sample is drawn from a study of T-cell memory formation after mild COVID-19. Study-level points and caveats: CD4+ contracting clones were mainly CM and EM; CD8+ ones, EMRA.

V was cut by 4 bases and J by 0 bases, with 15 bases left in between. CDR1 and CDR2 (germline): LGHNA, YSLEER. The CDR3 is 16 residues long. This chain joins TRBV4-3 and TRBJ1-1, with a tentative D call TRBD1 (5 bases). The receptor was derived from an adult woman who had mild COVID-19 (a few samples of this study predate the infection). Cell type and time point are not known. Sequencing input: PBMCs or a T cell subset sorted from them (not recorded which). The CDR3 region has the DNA TGCGCCAGCAGCCGCGGGGCGAGGGGCCTGAACACTGAAGCTTTCTTT. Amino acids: CASSRGARGLNTEAFF.